Listed here are 16 T cell receptor beta chains from one sample, sequenced in a study of blood T cell repertoires in COVID-19 (dated by TCRdb to the early 2020s). The library was produced with the immunoSEQ multiplex PCR assay. Entries here come from immuneACCESS through TCRdb and include only in-frame sequences with V and J called. Some clones fail to appear in such tables; in the studies checked, an unresolved V gene covers under half of the shortfall, and the cause of the remainder is unknown. This sample gives fewer than 150,000 clones in total; around 78% of them show up just once. About 2.1% of the sample belongs to the ten largest clones. Sequencing was carried out using peripheral blood. These receptors all come from a man aged 65-85 years with acute or convalescent COVID-19.

This chain joins TRBV7-2 and TRBJ2-1, with a weak D call TRBD2 (5 bases). This CDR3 spans 14 amino acids. V was cut by 5 bases and J by 11 bases, with 19 bases left in between. Germline CDR1 and CDR2: SGHTA and FQGNSA. The CDR3 DNA reads as TGTGCCAGCAGCCCGGACTTCATACAATCCAAGCAGTTCTTC. Protein product: CASSPDFIQSKQFF.

The chain joins TRBV7-8 to TRBJ2-2; the D gene is possibly TRBD2 (5 bases). The CDR3 length is 16 residues. Germline values: CDR1 SGHVS, CDR2 FQNEAQ. V was pared by 0 bases and J by 1 base, with 9 bases between. The CDR3 is CASSLARAGNTGELFF. The CDR3 DNA reads TGTGCCAGCAGCTTAGCGAGGGCGGGGAACACCGGGGAGCTGTTTTTT.

The rearrangement links TRBV6-5 to TRBJ1-1; tentative D call: TRBD1 (6 bases). Germline values: CDR1 MNHEY, CDR2 SVGAGI. The V gene lost 7 bases and the J gene lost 1 base, with 7 bases spanning the gap. The CDR3 runs to 12 residues. CDR3 in amino acids: CASTTGNTEAFF. The CDR3 DNA reads as TGTGCCAGCACGACAGGGAACACTGAAGCTTTCTTT.

In this sample, this clone turned up a few times. The CDR3 is CASSSYRDSPLHF. CDR3 sequence (DNA): TGTGCCAGCAGCTCCTACAGGGATTCACCCCTCCACTTT. The genes are TRBV13 and TRBJ1-6, with D possibly TRBD1 on 6 matching bases. Germline CDR1 is PRHDT and CDR2 is FYEKMQ (reference sequence). CDR3 length equals 13 residues. The germline V and J ends were trimmed by 4 bases and 8 bases, with 9 bases remaining between them.

The V gene is TRBV19, the J gene TRBJ2-3; a possible D gene is TRBD1 (5 bases). Per the germline V gene, CDR1 is LNHDA and CDR2 is SQIVND (reference sequence). V lost 8 bases, J lost 2 bases, and 14 bases lay in between. The CDR3 loop spans 14 amino acids. CDR3 coding DNA: TGTGCCAGTCGTAAACAGGAATCCACAGATACGCAGTATTTT. This encodes CASRKQESTDTQYF.

This sequence joins TRBV5-1 and TRBJ1-3, with 8 positions matching TRBD1. This CDR3 contains 16 residues. Germline V lookup: CDR1 SGHRS, CDR2 YFSETQ. J was trimmed by 1 base and V by 3 bases; bases with no gene match: 6. CDR3 in DNA: TGCGCCAGCAGCTCCCTCGACAGGGGATCTGGAAACACCATATATTTT. It is translated as CASSSLDRGSGNTIYF.

This sequence joins TRBV6-5 and TRBJ2-7; 8 bases fit TRBD1. The trim removed 6 bases at V and 2 bases at J, leaving 0 bases unmatched. Germline V CDR1 and CDR2: MNHEY, SVGAGI. The CDR3 is 12 residues long. The CDR3 DNA follows: TGTGCCAGCAGGGACAGGGCCTACGAGCAGTACTTC. It translates to CASRDRAYEQYF.

This clone is a singleton in its sample. V is TRBV6-5 and J is TRBJ1-1; D is perhaps TRBD1 (5 bases). The CDR3 runs to 14 residues. Germline V gene data show CDR1 as MNHEY and CDR2 as SVGAGI. The V end lost 8 bases, the J end lost 0 bases, and 13 bases lay between the germline ends. The CDR3 spells CASGPGVVNTEAFF. The DNA for the CDR3 is TGTGCCAGCGGTCCGGGGGTTGTGAACACTGAAGCTTTCTTT.

The chain is built from TRBV6-1 and TRBJ2-5, with TRBD2 matching 8 bases. The CDR3 is 15 residues long. Germline V gene lookup returns CDR1 MNHNS and CDR2 SASEGT. V gave up 2 bases and J gave up 4 bases; unmatched junction bases: 6. The CDR3: CASSELSGGGETQYF. Here the CDR3 DNA reads TGTGCCAGCAGTGAACTAAGCGGGGGCGGAGAGACCCAGTACTTC.

This rearrangement joins TRBV7-2 to TRBJ1-1, with D tentatively TRBD1 (5 bases). Germline assignment: CDR1 SGHTA and CDR2 FQGNSA. This CDR3 comprises 13 residues. V was trimmed by 4 bases and J by 4 bases, leaving 10 bases between them. In DNA form, the CDR3 reads TGTGCCAGCAGCTCCCAGGGTAGCACTGAAGCTTTCTTT. Protein product: CASSSQGSTEAFF. Full variable domain (missing parts from reference TRBV7-2 and TRBJ1-1): GAGVSQSPSNKVTEKGKDVELRCDPISGHTALYWYRQSLGQGLEFLIYFQGNSAPDKSGLPSDRFSAERTGGSVSTLTIQRTQQEDSAVYLCASSSQGSTEAFFGQGTRLTVV.

The J gene is TRBJ1-3, the V gene TRBV6-1; TRBD1 might be the D (5 bases). The V gene lost 8 bases and the J gene lost 3 bases, with 14 bases spanning the gap. There are 14 residues in the CDR3. The germline V gene has CDR1 MNHNS and CDR2 SASEGT. CDR3 DNA sequence: TGTGCCAGCCTCGACAGTTCTCTTGGAAACACCATATATTTT. It yields the protein CASLDSSLGNTIYF.

The chain couples TRBV6-6 to TRBJ2-7; 7 positions agree with TRBD1. The V and J ends lost 6 bases and 2 bases, in that order; junction bases with no gene match: 10. This CDR3 is 15 amino acids long. Germline V lookup: CDR1 MNHNY, CDR2 SVGAGI (reference sequence). The CDR3 here is CASSPSSGGTYEQYF. The CDR3 nucleotides are TGTGCCAGCAGCCCTTCGTCAGGGGGTACCTACGAGCAGTACTTC.

The gene calls are TRBV5-1 and TRBJ2-1; 9 bases fit TRBD2. Per the germline V gene, CDR1 is SGHRS and CDR2 is YFSETQ. Trimming at V came to 7 bases and at J to 10 bases, leaving 12 bases not matched to a gene. This CDR3 spans 14 amino acids. Here the CDR3 DNA reads TGCGCCAGCGGATCAGGCGGGGGGGCCGGGGAGCAGTTCTTC. This translates into CASGSGGGAGEQFF. The full variable domain, in which reference TRBV5-1 and TRBJ2-1 provide the parts outside the CDR3, is KAGVTQTPRYLIKTRGQQVTLSCSPISGHRSVSWYQQTPGQGLQFLFEYFSETQRNKGNFPGRFSGRQFSNSRSEMNVSTLELGDSALYLCASGSGGGAGEQFFGPGTRLTVL.

V usage is TRBV6-6 and J usage is TRBJ1-2; the D is unclear. V was cut by 8 bases and J by 8 bases, with 15 bases left in between. The germline CDR1 and CDR2 sequences are MNHNY and SVGAGI (reference sequence). The CDR3 covers 12 residues. CDR3 residues: CASSVASGGYTF. Here the CDR3 DNA reads TGTGCCAGCTCGGTGGCGAGCGGCGGCTACACCTTC.

The chain links TRBV6-5 to TRBJ2-7; TRBD2 matches 7 bases. The J segment lost 6 bases and the V segment lost 7 bases, leaving 12 bases of the junction unmatched. The CDR3 is made up of 14 amino acids. CDR1 is MNHEY and CDR2 is SVGAGI in the germline V gene. The CDR3 loop is CASTSIGEGPEQYF. The CDR3, as DNA: TGTGCCAGCACCTCAATCGGGGAGGGGCCCGAGCAGTACTTC.

The count of this clone is one. This chain uses TRBV7-2 with TRBJ2-2; D is perhaps TRBD2 (5 bases). The ends were cut back, 1 base at V and 4 bases at J, with 16 bases in the middle. In germline, CDR1 is SGHTA, CDR2 FQGNSA. The CDR3 has 17 amino acids. The CDR3 spells CASSLVSDSLRTGELFF. Written as DNA, the CDR3 is TGTGCCAGCAGCTTAGTGTCGGACTCCCTACGCACCGGGGAGCTGTTTTTT. The full variable domain, rest sourced from reference TRBV7-2 and TRBJ2-2, is GAGVSQSPSNKVTEKGKDVELRCDPISGHTALYWYRQSLGQGLEFLIYFQGNSAPDKSGLPSDRFSAERTGGSVSTLTIQRTQQEDSAVYLCASSLVSDSLRTGELFFGEGSRLTVL.